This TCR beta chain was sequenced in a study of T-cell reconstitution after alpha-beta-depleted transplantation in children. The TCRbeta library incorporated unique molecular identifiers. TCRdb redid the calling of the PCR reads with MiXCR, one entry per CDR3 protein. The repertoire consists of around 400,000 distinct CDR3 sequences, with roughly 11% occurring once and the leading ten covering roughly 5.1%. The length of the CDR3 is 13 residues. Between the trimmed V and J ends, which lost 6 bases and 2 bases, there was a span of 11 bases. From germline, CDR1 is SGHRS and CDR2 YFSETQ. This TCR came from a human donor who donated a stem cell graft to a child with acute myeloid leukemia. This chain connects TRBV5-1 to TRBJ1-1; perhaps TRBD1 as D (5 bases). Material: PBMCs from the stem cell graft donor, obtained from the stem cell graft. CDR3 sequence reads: CASKQGLNTEAFF. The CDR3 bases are TGCGCCAGCAAGCAGGGTTTAAACACTGAAGCTTTCTTT.